This T cell receptor (beta chain) was identified during a study of blood T cell repertoires in COVID-19. Study details: The origin of the acute and convalescent COVID-19 samples was the United States, Italy and Spain. T cells, B-cell-depleted T cells, or PBMCs supplied cDNA or gDNA.

CDR1 and CDR2 from the germline V gene are LGHNT and FRNRAP. V shed 6 bases, J shed 1 base, and the junction held 2 bases outside the gene matches. This CDR3 comprises 14 residues. Per the original methods: Researchers report that nucleated cell counts were estimated from reference gene primer amplification. The table came from immunoSEQ multiplex PCR; TCRdb's copy has only in-frame clones and leaves some out. V and J calls and clone size follow that table, whereas D and trimming were derived from the DNA. Of hundreds of thousands of clones listed, around 88% were seen once; the top ten hold over 1.1%.

Sequenced: peripheral blood. This chain joins TRBV12-5 and TRBJ2-2; 7 nucleotides match TRBD1. The source is a man at least 80 years old with acute or convalescent COVID-19. The CDR3: CASGSGGNTGELFF. DNA for the CDR3: TGTGCTAGTGGGTCAGGGGGGAACACCGGGGAGCTGTTTTTT.